This TCR beta chain was profiled in a study of Tregs in tolerant kidney transplant recipients. The V and J ends lost 2 bases and 1 base, in that order; junction bases with no gene match: 7. The CDR3 contains 16 residues. Germline V gene sequence: CDR1 KGHSH, CDR2 LQKENI. Repertoires were generated with immunoSEQ multiplex PCR, while TCRdb's copy carries only in-frame clones and drops some. The sample has roughly 80,000 clones, 95% to 98% seen once. This specimen consisted of CD4+ T cells from blood, obtained before the transplant. This chain joins TRBV18 and TRBJ2-7; 8 bases fit TRBD1. The TCR originated in a human donor who received a combined kidney and bone marrow transplant. The CDR3 DNA sequence: TGTGCCAGCTCACCAAGAACAGGGGGGACTTCCTACGAGCAGTACTTC. Translating gives CASSPRTGGTSYEQYF.